Presented here are 6 T cell receptor beta chains from one specimen sequenced in a study of persistence of HIV-infected CD4 T cells. This was the immunoSEQ version 4 assay in survey mode. Measured with immunoSEQ multiplex PCR; TCRdb has only the in-frame clones, and not every one. In the table there are about 46,000 clones, 75% to 90% of which are singletons. Nonspecific anti-CD3/anti-CD28 bead stimulation represents the broad CD4+ T cell repertoire. Sorting selected CD4+ T cells upregulating both CD40 ligand and CD69. For these TCRs, the target antigens are not known. Sequenced material: CD4+ T cells sorted from PBMCs after roughly 17-hour stimulation, taken from a patient who received antiretroviral therapy. The receptors were gathered from an adult woman with HIV who was CMV-seropositive.

The chain employs TRBV4-3 and TRBJ1-4; possibly TRBD1 for D (6 bases). This CDR3 contains 17 residues. In germline, CDR1 is LGHNA, CDR2 YSLEER. Trimming took off 0 bases at V and 8 bases at J, with 19 bases between the two ends. Written as DNA, the CDR3 is TGCGCCAGCAGCCAAGAGGGTAGGAGGGGGTCAGCCGAAAAACTGTTTTTT. This sequence encodes CASSQEGRRGSAEKLFF.

V is TRBV6-5 and J is TRBJ1-4, with D possibly TRBD1 on 5 matching bases. Germline V CDR1 and CDR2: MNHEY, SVGAGI. This CDR3 contains 14 residues. Trimming pared 4 bases from V and 5 bases from J, leaving 11 bases between. Here the CDR3 reads CASSSGTPNEKLFF. The CDR3 DNA reads TGTGCCAGCAGTTCCGGGACGCCAAATGAAAAACTGTTTTTT.

The chain combines TRBV12-3 or TRBV12-4 with TRBJ1-5; D uncertain. V lost 6 bases to trimming and J lost 1 base, with 7 bases between them. The CDR3 loop spans 13 amino acids. CDR3 nucleotides: TGTGCCAGCAGCCGTACAAGCAATCAGCCCCAGCATTTT. The encoded protein is CASSRTSNQPQHF.

This chain connects TRBV6-5 to TRBJ2-7; 9 bases map to TRBD1. The trim removed 2 bases at V and 4 bases at J, leaving 6 bases unmatched. CDR1 is MNHEY, CDR2 SVGAGI, per germline. CDR3 length: 15 amino acids. The CDR3 sequence: CASSYGGQGGYEQYF. In nucleotides, the CDR3 is TGTGCCAGCAGTTACGGGGGACAGGGTGGGTACGAGCAGTACTTC.

This chain uses TRBV6-1 with TRBJ1-5, with 7 nucleotides matching TRBD1. V lost 3 bases and J lost 2; bases outside the gene matches: 7. The CDR3 has 16 amino acids. CDR1 and CDR2 (germline): MNHNS, SASEGT. This CDR3 reads CASSDRGRLGNQPQHF. CDR3 sequence (DNA): TGTGCCAGCAGTGACAGGGGGAGGTTAGGCAATCAGCCCCAGCATTTT.

V gene TRBV19 combines with J gene TRBJ1-2; a weak D match, TRBD1 (5 bases). The CDR3 totals 14 residues. Trimming cost V 6 bases and J 2 bases, with 13 bases left between them. CDR1 and CDR2 (germline): LNHDA, SQIVND (reference sequence). The CDR3: CASSSMGLNYGYTF. The DNA for the CDR3 is TGTGCCAGTAGCTCTATGGGGCTCAACTATGGCTACACCTTC.